This TCR beta chain derives from a study of T cell responses to AZD1222 COVID-19 vaccine. General study points: Mostly white British, mostly female donors; authors suggested clonal diversity may be underestimated. As reported, nearly half of all spike-specific TCRs target variant regions that are unmutated.

This clone was seen only once. Its antigen is currently unknown. Germline loops: CDR1 SGHRS, CDR2 YFSETQ. The CDR3 spans 14 residues. V was clipped by 4 bases and J by 4 bases, with 12 bases between them. Data came from immunoSEQ multiplex PCR; TCRdb stores just in-frame clones and leaves some out. Found here are roughly 150,000 clones, 70% to 90% of them singletons; the top ten hold more than 6.5%. The sequences come from peripheral blood, collected after recovery from COVID-19. The chain links TRBV5-1 to TRBJ1-3; D possibly corresponds to TRBD1 (5 bases). The TCR sequence derives from an adult who had recovered from COVID-19. The CDR3 sequence is CASSPGMGGNTIYF. The DNA for the CDR3 is TGCGCCAGCAGCCCAGGGATGGGCGGAAACACCATATATTTT.